One and the same sample provided the 4 T cell receptor beta chains below, sequenced in a study of radiation and T cells in renal cell carcinoma. Clones were read by immunoSEQ multiplex PCR, and TCRdb kept only the in-frame ones, dropping some. The table lists 150,000 or so clones, roughly 87% of them singletons. Time point given: blood 2 weeks post-SBRT. The treatment here: 15 Gy SBRT to primary tumor, nephrectomy 4 weeks later. Sequenced here: blood, sampled from a patient whose treatment included radiotherapy and nephrectomy. The source is a woman aged 50 to 65 with renal cell carcinoma.

This chain links TRBV5-6 with TRBJ2-3; possible D gene TRBD2, 5 bases. The V and J ends lost 4 bases and 9 bases respectively, with 9 bases between them. The CDR3 is 11 amino acids. Germline V CDR1 and CDR2: SGHDT, YYEEEE. The CDR3: CASSLSGTQYF. The CDR3 DNA follows: TGTGCCAGCAGCCTGAGCGGCACGCAGTATTTT. Drawing the rest from reference TRBV5-6 and TRBJ2-3, the complete variable domain is DAGVTQSPTHLIKTRGQQVTLRCSPKSGHDTVSWYQQALGQGPQFIFQYYEEEERQRGNFPDRFSGHQFPNYSSELNVNALLLGDSALYLCASSLSGTQYFGPGTRLTVL.

This chain uses TRBV4-3 with TRBJ2-2, with D maybe TRBD2 (7 bases). Germline values: CDR1 LGHNA, CDR2 YSLEER. CDR3 length equals 15 residues. Trimming took 4 bases from V and 3 from J, leaving 12 bases between them. CDR3 in amino acids: CASSPGGLDTGELFF. The CDR3 bases are TGCGCCAGCAGCCCCGGGGGGCTTGACACCGGGGAGCTGTTTTTT.

The V gene is TRBV9, the J gene TRBJ2-1; D gene unclear. With 0 bases removed from V and 11 bases from J, the gap between germline ends came to 12 bases. The CDR3 contains 13 residues. The germline CDR1 and CDR2 sequences are SGDLS and YYNGEE. CDR3 sequence (DNA): TGTGCCAGCAGCGTAGAAGGAGTTACTCAGCAGTTCTTC. It encodes CASSVEGVTQQFF.

CDR3 in DNA: TGTGCCAGCAGCGCCCGACTAGCGGGGGGTCTCGGAGATACGCAGTATTTT. It codes for CASSARLAGGLGDTQYF. The chain combines TRBV7-2 with TRBJ2-3; 13 nucleotides align to TRBD2. The trim removed 5 bases at V and 5 bases at J, leaving 10 bases unmatched. From germline, CDR1 is SGHTA and CDR2 FQGNSA. The CDR3 has 17 residues.